This TCR beta chain is from a study of T cell clonotyping in hematopoietic cell transplantation. Study results and limitations: Pathologically expanded recipient clonotypes increased progressively from day 30 to day 180 as diversity fell. CD4 and CD8 repertoire contributions could not be separated without sorting. Few recipient clonotypes overlapped donors; over 97% were de novo at given depth.

Measured with immunoSEQ multiplex PCR; TCRdb has only the in-frame clones, and not every one. The sample shows about 16,000 clones, 80% to 90% of them seen only once. Concerning this clone: The antigen is unknown.

The trim removed 4 bases at V and 8 bases at J, leaving 4 bases unmatched. Germline V CDR1 and CDR2: SQVTM, ANQGSEA. CDR3 length: 14 residues. The chain combines TRBV29-1 with TRBJ2-1; TRBD2 aligns across 14 bases. The sample consisted of peripheral blood mononuclear cells. The TCR was taken from a woman in her thirties or forties in good health. Some clones in this sample may be carry-over from other donors' samples. The CDR3 sequence: CSVATSGRADEQFF. The CDR3 coding sequence is TGCAGCGTTGCGACTAGCGGGAGGGCAGATGAGCAGTTCTTC.